This T cell receptor beta chain was recovered during a study of blood T cell repertoires in COVID-19. As for the study in general: Nucleic acid was either cDNA or gDNA, and it came from T cells, B-cell-depleted T cells, or PBMCs.

As processed by the authors: Researchers report that nucleated cell counts were estimated from reference gene primer amplification. TCRdb's copy holds only in-frame clones and misses some; the assay was immunoSEQ multiplex PCR. The DNA was the basis for D and trimming; V, J and clone size are from that table. Altogether about 110,000 clones are present, roughly four fifths being singletons, with the ten largest covering 16%. The CDR3 sequence is 14 residues long. V was shortened by 1 base and J by 4 bases, with 11 bases between the two germline ends. From germline, CDR1 is SGHRS and CDR2 YFSETQ. The clonotype was recovered from a woman aged 55-69 years with acute or convalescent COVID-19. The source material was peripheral blood. This chain links TRBV5-1 with TRBJ2-5; possible D gene TRBD2, 6 bases. The CDR3: CASSLLRGSETQYF. The CDR3 DNA sequence: TGCGCCAGCAGCTTGCTACGGGGGTCAGAGACCCAGTACTTC.